This passage covers 20 T cell receptor beta chains from one sample sequenced in a study of OX40 agonist ivuxolimab in advanced cancers. This table comes from immunoSEQ multiplex PCR, and its TCRdb copy is limited to in-frame clones, with some not included. The sample includes roughly 49,000 clones, around 81% of them seen just once. The source was CD4+ or CD8+ T cells sorted from blood, collected in a trial of the OX40 agonist ivuxolimab. All receptors derive from an adult with an advanced solid tumor such as melanoma, head and neck, liver or kidney cancer.

The chain joins TRBV5-6 to TRBJ1-4, with D maybe TRBD1 (6 bases). Trimming took 4 bases from V and 7 from J, leaving 11 bases between them. The CDR3 sequence is 13 residues long. Germline lookup yields CDR1 SGHDT and CDR2 YYEEEE. CDR3 bases: TGTGCCAGCAGCCAAGGGACAAGTGAAAAACTGTTTTTT. It codes for CASSQGTSEKLFF.

This chain connects TRBV6-1 to TRBJ2-7; tentative D call: TRBD1 (6 bases). The CDR3 is 15 residues long. The V gene lost 4 bases and the J gene lost 2 bases, with 15 bases spanning the gap. Germline V gene data show CDR1 as MNHNS and CDR2 as SASEGT. DNA of the CDR3: TGTGCCAGCAGTGGTAAGACAGGCGCGACCTACGAGCAGTACTTC. Its translation is CASSGKTGATYEQYF.

The chain is built from TRBV18 and TRBJ2-5; D call uncertain. This CDR3 is built from 12 residues. Germline V lookup: CDR1 KGHSH, CDR2 LQKENI. The V end lost 2 bases, the J end lost 4 bases, and 5 bases lay between the germline ends. CDR3 DNA sequence: TGTGCCAGCTCACCATCCCGAGAGACCCAGTACTTC. Translated, it gives CASSPSRETQYF. The full variable domain, rest sourced from reference TRBV18 and TRBJ2-5, is NAGVMQNPRHLVRRRGQEARLRCSPMKGHSHVYWYRQLPEEGLKFMVYLQKENIIDESGMPKERFSAEFPKEGPSILRIQQVVRGDSAAYFCASSPSRETQYFGPGTRLLVL.

V usage is TRBV2 and J usage is TRBJ2-3; 11 nucleotides match TRBD2. This CDR3 region has 16 residues. Germline values: CDR1 SNHLY, CDR2 FYNNEI. V gave up 6 bases and J gave up 2 bases; unmatched junction bases: 7. CDR3 amino acids: CASRPTSGSHTDTQYF. DNA of the CDR3: TGTGCCAGCAGGCCTACTAGCGGGAGCCACACAGATACGCAGTATTTT.

In this sample, this clone turned up a few times. V gene TRBV5-1 combines with J gene TRBJ1-1, with 8 bases lining up with TRBD1. V gave up 4 bases and J gave up 7 bases; unmatched junction bases: 6. CDR1 and CDR2 (germline): SGHRS, YFSETQ. This CDR3 region has 13 residues. The CDR3, as DNA: TGCGCCAGCAGCATTGGACAGGGCCTTGAAGCTTTCTTT. The encoded protein is CASSIGQGLEAFF.

The gene calls are TRBV7-2 and TRBJ1-1; TRBD1 matches at 8 bases. Germline V gene lookup returns CDR1 SGHTA and CDR2 FQGNSA. The CDR3 length is 15 residues. V lost 5 bases to trimming and J lost 6 bases; unmatched junction nucleotides: 11. CDR3 sequence: CASSVNRGGLAEAFF. For the CDR3, the DNA is TGTGCCAGCAGCGTAAACAGGGGGGGCCTCGCTGAAGCTTTCTTT.

The V and J genes are TRBV5-5 and TRBJ2-7; no definite D call. In germline, CDR1 is SGHKS, CDR2 YYEKEE (reference sequence). This CDR3 contains 17 residues. V lost 0 bases, J lost 2 bases, and 18 bases lay in between. In DNA, the CDR3 is TGTGCCAGCAGCTTGGGGGCAGAATGGCTGAACACCTACGAGCAGTACTTC. Translating gives CASSLGAEWLNTYEQYF.

This clone was picked up a small number of times. This chain links TRBV6-5 with TRBJ2-7, with 7 bases lining up with TRBD1. The J segment lost 4 bases and the V segment lost 2 bases, leaving 8 bases of the junction unmatched. The CDR3 covers 15 residues. CDR1 and CDR2 (germline): MNHEY, SVGAGI. CDR3 residues: CASSYTKTGAYEQYF. The CDR3 DNA follows: TGTGCCAGCAGTTACACAAAAACAGGGGCGTACGAGCAGTACTTC.

The rearrangement links TRBV18 to TRBJ1-1; no reliable D call. V lost 2 bases, J lost 1 base, and 5 bases lay in between. Germline-derived CDR1 and CDR2 are KGHSH and LQKENI. There are 13 residues in the CDR3. CDR3 coding DNA: TGTGCCAGCTCACCATTTAGGAACACTGAAGCTTTCTTT. Translating it yields CASSPFRNTEAFF.

The V call is TRBV27, the J call TRBJ2-2, with TRBD1 as a possible D gene (6 bases). Germline V gene data show CDR1 as MNHEY and CDR2 as SMNVEV (reference sequence). Between the trimmed V and J ends, which lost 4 bases and 4 bases, there was a span of 16 bases. The CDR3 is 16 amino acids. The CDR3 nucleotides are TGTGCCAGCAGTTATCGGAGCAGGGGTCGCACCGGGGAGCTGTTTTTT. This codes for CASSYRSRGRTGELFF.

The rearrangement links TRBV7-8 to TRBJ2-5, with 7 nucleotides matching TRBD2. Trimming took 4 bases from V and 3 from J; bases not matched to a gene: 5. This CDR3 spans 14 amino acids. Germline lookup yields CDR1 SGHVS and CDR2 FQNEAQ. CDR3 region: CASSYIRGEETQYF. Written as DNA, the CDR3 is TGTGCCAGCAGCTACATCCGGGGGGAAGAGACCCAGTACTTC.

The chain joins TRBV6-5 to TRBJ2-1; D is possibly TRBD2 (6 bases). The CDR3 is 15 amino acids. Trimming removed 6 bases from V and 8 bases from J, with 20 bases in between. Germline V CDR1 and CDR2: MNHEY, SVGAGI. The CDR3: CASSPHETRFDEQFF. For the CDR3, the DNA is TGTGCCAGCAGCCCCCATGAGACTAGATTCGATGAGCAGTTCTTC.

The chain combines TRBV11-2 with TRBJ1-5; possible D gene TRBD1, 5 bases. CDR3 length equals 15 residues. Per the germline V gene, CDR1 is SGHAT and CDR2 is FQNNGV. Trimming cost V 4 bases and J 0 bases, with 10 bases left between them. This CDR3 is CASSSGTRSNQPQHF. The CDR3 DNA follows: TGTGCCAGCAGCTCCGGGACGCGTAGCAATCAGCCCCAGCATTTT.

In DNA, the CDR3 is TGTGCCAGCAGCGTGAACCCCTGGGAGGGAACTGAAGCTTTCTTT. It translates to CASSVNPWEGTEAFF. The chain combines TRBV9 with TRBJ1-1; D not resolved. CDR1 is SGDLS, CDR2 YYNGEE, per germline. This CDR3 has 15 amino acids. The ends were cut back, 2 bases at V and 5 bases at J, with 16 bases in the middle.

The rearrangement links TRBV16 to TRBJ2-4; D is ambiguous. V lost 3 bases, J lost 0 bases, and 6 bases lay in between. Germline CDR1 and CDR2: KGHSY and FQNENV. This CDR3 comprises 14 residues. CDR3 sequence: CASSQGRAKNIQYF. CDR3 sequence (DNA): TGTGCCAGCAGCCAGGGCAGAGCCAAAAACATTCAGTACTTC.

The V gene is TRBV29-1, the J gene TRBJ1-1; D gene uncertain. The germline V gene encodes CDR1 SQVTM and CDR2 ANQGSEA. The CDR3 is 12 residues long. V lost 5 bases and J lost 1, with 8 bases in between. In DNA form, the CDR3 reads TGCAGCGTTTACACGAGGAACACTGAAGCTTTCTTT. It encodes CSVYTRNTEAFF.

The chain is built from TRBV11-2 and TRBJ2-7; D gene uncertain. The CDR3 is 14 residues long. Trimming stripped 5 bases from V and 2 bases from J, with 13 bases between. From germline, CDR1 is SGHAT and CDR2 FQNNGV. The CDR3, as DNA: TGTGCCAGCAGCAAACTTGCTGGAACCTACGAGCAGTACTTC. Translating it yields CASSKLAGTYEQYF.

The chain combines TRBV7-8 with TRBJ2-1, with TRBD2 matching 8 bases. The CDR3 has 17 amino acids. The J segment lost 7 bases and the V segment lost 5 bases, leaving 16 bases of the junction unmatched. Germline values: CDR1 SGHVS, CDR2 FQNEAQ. CDR3 DNA: TGTGCCAGCAGCCCTCGTCCGGGACTAGGGGGTACAAATGAGCAGTTCTTC. It codes for CASSPRPGLGGTNEQFF.

The rearrangement joins TRBV28 to TRBJ2-5; possible D gene TRBD2, 5 bases. V was cut by 4 bases and J by 3 bases, with 15 bases left in between. The CDR3 is 15 amino acids. Germline assignment: CDR1 MDHEN and CDR2 SYDVKM. DNA for the CDR3: TGTGCCAGCAGTTCCGGACTGCTCCGGGAAGAGACCCAGTACTTC. It encodes CASSSGLLREETQYF.

The chain recombines TRBV7-9 with TRBJ2-2, with 8 positions matching TRBD2. The length of the CDR3 is 16 residues. Germline values: CDR1 SEHNR, CDR2 FQNEAQ (reference sequence). Unmatched junction bases numbered 1, after V lost 0 bases and J lost 1 base. CDR3 residues: CASSLALAGNTGELFF. The CDR3 nucleotides are TGTGCCAGCAGCTTAGCTCTAGCGGGGAACACCGGGGAGCTGTTTTTT.